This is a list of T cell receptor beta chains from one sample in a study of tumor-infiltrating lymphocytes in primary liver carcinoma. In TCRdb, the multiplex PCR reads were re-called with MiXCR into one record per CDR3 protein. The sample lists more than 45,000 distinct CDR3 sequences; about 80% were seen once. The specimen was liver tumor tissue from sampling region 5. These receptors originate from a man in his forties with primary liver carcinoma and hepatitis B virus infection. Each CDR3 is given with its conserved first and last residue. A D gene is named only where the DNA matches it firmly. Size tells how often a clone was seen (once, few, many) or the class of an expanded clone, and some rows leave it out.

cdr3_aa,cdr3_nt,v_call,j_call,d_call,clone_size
CASSQGLAGVMLSYEQYF,TGTGCCAGCAGCCAGGGACTAGCGGGAGTGATGTTGTCCTACGAGCAGTACTTC,TRBV5-6,TRBJ2-7,TRBD2,few
CAISRTNNEQFF,TGCGCCATCAGCAGGACAAACAATGAGCAGTTCTTC,TRBV10-2,TRBJ2-1,NA,NA
CASSPGSRAIDYTF,TGCGCCAGCAGCCCGGGTAGTAGGGCCATTGACTACACCTTC,TRBV5-1,TRBJ1-2,NA,NA
CSVEPKRNIEAFF,TGCAGCGTCGAACCCAAGCGAAACATTGAAGCTTTCTTT,TRBV29-1,TRBJ1-1,NA,NA
CAGSARGPNEQFF,TGTGCCGGTAGCGCGAGAGGGCCGAATGAGCAGTTCTTC,TRBV11-1,TRBJ2-1,NA,NA
CACSQVNSGTEAFF,TGCGCATGCAGCCAAGTAAACTCGGGCACTGAAGCTTTCTTT,TRBV4-1,TRBJ1-1,NA,NA
CARIRSEEGQIEAFF,TGCGCCAGGATCCGATCAGAGGAGGGACAGATTGAAGCTTTCTTT,TRBV4-1,TRBJ1-1,TRBD1,NA
CACSYRQRGANQPQHF,TGTGCCTGTAGCTACCGACAGCGGGGGGCCAATCAGCCCCAGCATTTT,TRBV11-3,TRBJ1-5,NA,NA
CCVELGIAEGKQFF,TGCTGCGTTGAATTGGGAATAGCGGAGGGCAAGCAGTTCTTC,TRBV29-1,TRBJ2-1,NA,NA
CDCSITGGRETQYF,TGTGACTGTAGCATCACAGGGGGCAGAGAGACCCAGTACTTC,TRBV7-8,TRBJ2-5,TRBD1,NA
CASSIQGTCNQPQHF,TGTGCCAGTAGTATTCAGGGGACTTGCAATCAGCCCCAGCATTTT,TRBV19,TRBJ1-5,NA,NA
CATQRPHSGANVLTF,TGTGCCACCCAGCGGCCGCACTCTGGGGCCAACGTCTTGACCTTC,TRBV11-2,TRBJ2-6,NA,NA
CASSFGLAGGNTGELFF,TGCGCCAGCAGCTTTGGACTAGCGGGAGGGAACACCGGGGAGCTGTTTTTT,TRBV5-1,TRBJ2-2,TRBD2,many
CACYGSPSQPQHF,TGTGCCTGCTATGGTTCCCCAAGTCAGCCCCAGCATTTT,TRBV6-6,TRBJ1-5,NA,NA
CASGLARASGALQETQYF,TGCGCCAGCGGCTTGGCCCGGGCTAGCGGGGCCCTACAAGAGACCCAGTACTTC,TRBV5-1,TRBJ2-5,TRBD2,NA
CASSLVQGAYEQYF,TGTGCCAGCAGCTTAGTCCAGGGAGCCTACGAGCAGTACTTC,TRBV11-2,TRBJ2-7,NA,NA
CAGSFRVHGQYF,TGTGCCGGCAGCTTCAGGGTCCACGGGCAGTACTTC,TRBV7-3,TRBJ2-7,NA,NA
CASSLGRGGRFYNEQSF,TGTGCCAGCAGCTTAGGTAGGGGCGGGAGGTTCTACAACGAGCAGTCCTTC,TRBV11-2,TRBJ2-1,TRBD2,NA
CAISETSHYGFTF,TGTGCCATCAGTGAAACTTCGCACTATGGCTTCACCTTC,TRBV10-3,TRBJ1-2,NA,few
CASNTTDTQYF,TGCGCCAGCAACACCACAGATACGCAGTATTTT,TRBV10-2,TRBJ2-3,NA,NA
CASSRDRASSYEQHF,TGTGCCAGCAGCCGCGACAGGGCTAGCTCCTACGAACAGCACTTC,TRBV14,TRBJ2-7,TRBD1,once
CASSLAMSNEQLF,TGCGCCAGCAGCTTGGCCATGAGCAATGAGCAGTTATTC,TRBV5-8,TRBJ2-1,NA,NA
CASSLIGGPYNEQFF,TGCGCCAGCAGCTTGATTGGGGGGCCCTACAATGAGCAGTTCTTC,TRBV5-1,TRBJ2-1,NA,NA
CGIVGQINQPQHF,TGTGGCATTGTCGGACAGATCAATCAGCCCCAGCATTTT,TRBV29-1,TRBJ1-5,NA,NA
CASSTWGIMYTEAFF,TGTGCCAGCAGCACATGGGGAATCATGTACACTGAAGCTTTCTTT,TRBV5-6,TRBJ1-1,NA,NA
CASSYSSGKEAFF,TGTGCCAGTAGTTACTCTTCAGGCAAGGAAGCTTTCTTT,TRBV6-5,TRBJ1-1,NA,NA
CASTSTRDYYNEQFF,TGTGCCAGCACTTCTACACGAGACTATTACAATGAGCAGTTCTTC,TRBV6-1,TRBJ2-1,NA,NA
CASRLGLAGNNEQLF,TGCGCCAGCAGATTAGGGCTAGCGGGTAACAATGAGCAGCTCTTC,TRBV5-1,TRBJ2-1,TRBD2,NA
CASSYSSGSGGNTGELFF,TGTGCCAGCAGTTACTCGAGCGGGTCGGGAGGGAACACCGGGGAGCTGTTTTTT,TRBV6-5,TRBJ2-2,TRBD2,many
CASSSDRTPYEQYF,TGCGCCAGCAGCTCGGATAGGACCCCCTACGAGCAGTACTTC,TRBV5-1,TRBJ2-7,NA,NA
CVSSSGREQHF,TGTGTCAGCAGTTCGGGTCGCGAGCAGCACTTC,TRBV6-5,TRBJ2-7,NA,NA
CATSYQGGETQYF,TGTGCCACCAGTTATCAAGGAGGAGAGACCCAGTACTTC,TRBV15,TRBJ2-5,NA,many
CSSGQGGGSTDTQYF,TGTTCCAGCGGCCAAGGAGGGGGGAGCACAGATACGCAGTATTTT,TRBV4-2,TRBJ2-3,NA,NA
CTSSPEGYEQYF,TGTACCAGCAGTCCCGAGGGCTATGAGCAGTACTTC,TRBV11-2,TRBJ2-7,NA,NA
CASTPGGDYNEQFF,TGTGCCAGCACCCCCGGGGGGGACTACAATGAGCAGTTCTTC,TRBV9,TRBJ2-1,TRBD2,few
CAISLLQGNIGELFF,TGTGCCATCAGCTTACTACAGGGAAATATCGGGGAGCTGTTTTTT,TRBV11-1,TRBJ2-2,NA,NA
CACRLTGDGNIIYF,TGTGCCTGTAGGCTGACAGGGGATGGAAACATCATATATTTT,TRBV30,TRBJ1-3,TRBD1,NA
CASGLRWTGENEQYF,TGTGCCAGCGGCTTACGGTGGACAGGGGAAAACGAGCAATACTTC,TRBV11-2,TRBJ2-7,TRBD1,NA
CASSITGGRETRYF,TGTGCCAGCAGCATTACTGGGGGCAGAGAGACCCGGTACTTC,TRBV7-8,TRBJ2-5,NA,NA
CASSVQRSSYEQYF,TGTGCCAGCAGCGTACAGCGGAGTTCCTACGAGCAGTACTTC,TRBV6-1,TRBJ2-7,NA,few
CSVRREGEQFF,TGTAGCGTTCGGCGGGAGGGTGAGCAATTCTTC,TRBV29-1,TRBJ2-1,TRBD2,NA
CAGSEMGGHYADTQYF,TGTGCCGGCAGTGAAATGGGAGGACACTACGCAGATACGCAGTATTTT,TRBV6-1,TRBJ2-3,NA,NA
CASSYGSVGGWGETQYF,TGTGCCAGCAGTTATGGTTCAGTTGGAGGATGGGGAGAGACCCAGTACTTC,TRBV6-2/TRBV6-3,TRBJ2-5,NA,NA
CATSHFPSPADNEQFF,TGCGCCACCAGCCATTTCCCCTCCCCGGCGGACAATGAGCAGTTCTTC,TRBV4-3,TRBJ2-1,NA,NA
CANSELAASSYNEQFF,TGTGCCAACAGCGAACTAGCGGCAAGCTCCTACAATGAGCAGTTCTTC,TRBV5-4,TRBJ2-1,TRBD2,NA
CTSSHPKPSGANVLTF,TGCACCAGCAGCCACCCGAAGCCCTCTGGGGCCAACGTCCTGACTTTC,TRBV11-1,TRBJ2-6,NA,NA
CASNQPGQGFSDGYTF,TGTGCCAGCAATCAACCCGGACAGGGGTTTTCGGATGGCTACACCTTC,TRBV4-2,TRBJ1-2,TRBD1,NA
CASSLGQLSYGYTF,TGTGCCAGCAGCTTAGGCCAGCTTAGCTACGGCTACACCTTC,TRBV7-9,TRBJ1-2,NA,NA
CASCRDQSFTYTQYF,TGTGCCAGCTGCCGCGACCAGTCTTTCACATATACGCAGTATTTT,TRBV12-3/TRBV12-4,TRBJ2-3,NA,NA
CASSMPRERTGTQYF,TGTGCCAGCAGTATGCCGAGGGAGAGGACAGGTACGCAGTATTTT,TRBV11-1,TRBJ2-3,TRBD1,NA
CASSTGTRQETQYF,TGTGCCAGCAGTACCGGGACTCGTCAAGAGACCCAGTACTTC,TRBV6-5,TRBJ2-5,NA,medium-sized
CSFRTALFQVAQYF,TGCAGCTTTAGGACAGCATTGTTTCAAGTGGCCCAGTACTTC,TRBV29-1,TRBJ2-5,NA,NA
CSAYKWATSAEAFF,TGCAGCGCATACAAGTGGGCAACCTCTGCTGAAGCTTTCTTT,TRBV29-1,TRBJ1-1,NA,NA
CASSSRTAHSYEQYF,TGTGCCAGCAGTTCCCGGACAGCCCACTCCTACGAGCAGTACTTC,TRBV12-3/TRBV12-4,TRBJ2-7,NA,many
CAISSTGGGYSDTHYF,TGTGCCATCAGCTCAACGGGGGGGGGATATTCGGATACGCATTATTTT,TRBV7-8,TRBJ2-3,TRBD2,NA
CARSHAGGQGNNVQFF,TGTGCCAGAAGCCATGCCGGGGGACAGGGGAACAATGTGCAGTTCTTC,TRBV4-2,TRBJ2-1,TRBD1,NA
CASSISFAQGKTEAFF,TGTGCCAGTAGTATAAGTTTTGCGCAGGGAAAAACTGAAGCTTTCTTT,TRBV19,TRBJ1-1,NA,NA